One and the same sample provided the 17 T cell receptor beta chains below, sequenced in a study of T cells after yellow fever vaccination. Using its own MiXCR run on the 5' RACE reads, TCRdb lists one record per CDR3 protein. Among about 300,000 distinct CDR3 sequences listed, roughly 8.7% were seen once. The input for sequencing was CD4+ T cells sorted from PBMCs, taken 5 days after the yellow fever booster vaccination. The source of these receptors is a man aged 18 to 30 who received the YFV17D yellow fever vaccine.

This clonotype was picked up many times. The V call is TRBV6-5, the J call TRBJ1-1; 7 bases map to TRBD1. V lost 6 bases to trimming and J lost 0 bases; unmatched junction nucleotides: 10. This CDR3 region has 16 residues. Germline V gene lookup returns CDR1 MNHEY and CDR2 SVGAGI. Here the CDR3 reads CASRRQGGLMNTEAFF. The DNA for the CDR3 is TGTGCCAGCAGACGACAGGGAGGACTCATGAACACTGAAGCTTTCTTT.

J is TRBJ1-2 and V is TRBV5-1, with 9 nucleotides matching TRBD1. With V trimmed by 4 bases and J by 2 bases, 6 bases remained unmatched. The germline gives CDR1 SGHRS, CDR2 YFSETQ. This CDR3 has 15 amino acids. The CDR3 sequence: CASSTMTGGNYGYTF. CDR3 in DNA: TGCGCCAGCAGCACGATGACAGGGGGAAACTATGGCTACACCTTC.

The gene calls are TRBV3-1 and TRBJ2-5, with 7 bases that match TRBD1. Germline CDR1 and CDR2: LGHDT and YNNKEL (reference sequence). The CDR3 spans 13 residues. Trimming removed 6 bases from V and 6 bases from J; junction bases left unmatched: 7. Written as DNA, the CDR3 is TGTGCCAGCAGAGATGACAGGGTACAGACCCAGTACTTC. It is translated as CASRDDRVQTQYF.

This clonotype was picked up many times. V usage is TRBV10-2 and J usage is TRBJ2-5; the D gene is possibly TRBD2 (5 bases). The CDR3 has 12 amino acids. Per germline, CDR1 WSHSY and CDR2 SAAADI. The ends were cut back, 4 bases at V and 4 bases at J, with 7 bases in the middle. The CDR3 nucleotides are TGCGCCAGCAGTGCCGGAGGAGAGACCCAGTACTTC. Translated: CASSAGGETQYF.

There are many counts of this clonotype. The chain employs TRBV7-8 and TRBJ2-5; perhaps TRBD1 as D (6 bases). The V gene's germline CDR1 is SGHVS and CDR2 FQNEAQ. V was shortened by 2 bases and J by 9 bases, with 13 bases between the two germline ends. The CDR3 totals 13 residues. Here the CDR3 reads CASSLPRQDSQYF. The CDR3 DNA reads TGTGCCAGCAGCTTACCCCGACAGGACTCCCAGTACTTC.

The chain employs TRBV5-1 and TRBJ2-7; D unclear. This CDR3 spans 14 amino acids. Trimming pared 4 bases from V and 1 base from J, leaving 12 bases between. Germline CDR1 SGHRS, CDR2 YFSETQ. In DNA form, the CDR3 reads TGCGCCAGCAGCCCCCAGACCGATTCCTACGAGCAGTACGTC. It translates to CASSPQTDSYEQYV.

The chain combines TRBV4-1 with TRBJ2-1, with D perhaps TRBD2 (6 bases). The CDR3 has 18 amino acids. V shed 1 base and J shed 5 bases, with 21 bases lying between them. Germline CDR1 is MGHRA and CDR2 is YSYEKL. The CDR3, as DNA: TGCGCCAGCAGCCAAGGCCCACTAATTGGGGGGACCGACAATGAGCAGTTCTTC. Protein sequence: CASSQGPLIGGTDNEQFF.

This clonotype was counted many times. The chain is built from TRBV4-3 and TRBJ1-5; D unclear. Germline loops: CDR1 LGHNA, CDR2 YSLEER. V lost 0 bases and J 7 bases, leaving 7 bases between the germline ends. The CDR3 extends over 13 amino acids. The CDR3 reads CASSQDVGQPQHF. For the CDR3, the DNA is TGCGCCAGCAGCCAAGATGTGGGGCAGCCCCAGCATTTT.

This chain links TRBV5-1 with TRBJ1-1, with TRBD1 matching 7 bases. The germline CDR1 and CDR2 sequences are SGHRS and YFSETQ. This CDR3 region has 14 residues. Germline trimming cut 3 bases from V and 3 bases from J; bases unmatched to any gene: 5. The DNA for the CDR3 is TGCGCCAGCAGCTACCAGACAGGGTACACTGAAGCTTTCTTT. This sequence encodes CASSYQTGYTEAFF. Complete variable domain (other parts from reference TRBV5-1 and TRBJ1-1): KAGVTQTPRYLIKTRGQQVTLSCSPISGHRSVSWYQQTPGQGLQFLFEYFSETQRNKGNFPGRFSGRQFSNSRSEMNVSTLELGDSALYLCASSYQTGYTEAFFGQGTRLTVV.

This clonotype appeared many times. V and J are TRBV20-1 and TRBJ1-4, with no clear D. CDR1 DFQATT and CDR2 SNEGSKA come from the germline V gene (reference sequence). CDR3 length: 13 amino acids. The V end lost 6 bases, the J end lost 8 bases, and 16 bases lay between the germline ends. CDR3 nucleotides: TGCAGTGCCAACACCCTAACCACAGAAAAACTGTTTTTT. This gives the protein CSANTLTTEKLFF.

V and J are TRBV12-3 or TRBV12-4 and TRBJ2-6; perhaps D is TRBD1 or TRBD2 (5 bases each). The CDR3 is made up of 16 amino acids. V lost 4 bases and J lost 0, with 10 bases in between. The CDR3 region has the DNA TGTGCCAGCAGTTCTGGGGGACGCTCTGGGGCCAACGTCCTGACTTTC. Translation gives CASSSGGRSGANVLTF.

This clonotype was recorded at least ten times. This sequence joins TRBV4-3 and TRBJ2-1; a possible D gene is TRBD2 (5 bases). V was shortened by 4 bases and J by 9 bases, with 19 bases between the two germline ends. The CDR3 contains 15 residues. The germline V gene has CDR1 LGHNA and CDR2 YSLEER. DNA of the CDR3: TGCGCCAGCAGCCCCGGAGGATCCCGCCTGGGTGAGCAGTTCTTC. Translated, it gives CASSPGGSRLGEQFF.

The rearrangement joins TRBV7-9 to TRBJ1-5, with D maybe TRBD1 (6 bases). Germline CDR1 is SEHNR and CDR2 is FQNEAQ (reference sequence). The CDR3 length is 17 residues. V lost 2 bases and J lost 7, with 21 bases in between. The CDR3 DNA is TGTGCCAGCAGCTTATTCACAGGGAGACTATTTTCCCAGCCCCAGCATTTT. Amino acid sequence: CASSLFTGRLFSQPQHF.

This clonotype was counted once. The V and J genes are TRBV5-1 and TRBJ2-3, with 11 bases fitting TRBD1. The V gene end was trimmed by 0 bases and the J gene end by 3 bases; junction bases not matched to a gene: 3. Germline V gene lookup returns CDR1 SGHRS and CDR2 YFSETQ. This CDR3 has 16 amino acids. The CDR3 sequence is CASSLGTGGWTDTQYF. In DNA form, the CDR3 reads TGCGCCAGCAGCTTGGGGACAGGGGGCTGGACAGATACGCAGTATTTT.

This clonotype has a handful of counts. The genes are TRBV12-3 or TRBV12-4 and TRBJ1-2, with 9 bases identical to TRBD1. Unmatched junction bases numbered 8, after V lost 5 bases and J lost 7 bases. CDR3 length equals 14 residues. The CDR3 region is CASSPWDREAGYTF. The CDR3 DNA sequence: TGTGCCAGCAGTCCATGGGACAGGGAAGCTGGCTACACCTTC.

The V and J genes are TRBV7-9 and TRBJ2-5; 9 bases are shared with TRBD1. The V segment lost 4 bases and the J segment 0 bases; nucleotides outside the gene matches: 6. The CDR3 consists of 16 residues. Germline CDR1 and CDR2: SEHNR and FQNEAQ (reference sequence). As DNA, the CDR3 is TGTGCCAGCAGCTCCTCAGGGACAGGGAACCAAGAGACCCAGTACTTC. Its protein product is CASSSSGTGNQETQYF.

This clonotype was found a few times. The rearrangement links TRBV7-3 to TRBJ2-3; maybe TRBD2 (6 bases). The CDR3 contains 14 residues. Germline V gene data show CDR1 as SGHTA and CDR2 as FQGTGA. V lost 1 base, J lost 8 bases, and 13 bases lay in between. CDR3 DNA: TGTGCCAGCAGCTTAAAGGCCGGGGGAGGTACGCAGTATTTT. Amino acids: CASSLKAGGGTQYF. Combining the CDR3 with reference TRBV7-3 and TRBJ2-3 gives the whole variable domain GAGVSQTPSNKVTEKGKYVELRCDPISGHTALYWYRQSLGQGPEFLIYFQGTGAADDSGLPNDRFFAVRPEGSVSTLKIQRTERGDSAVYLCASSLKAGGGTQYFGPGTRLTVL.